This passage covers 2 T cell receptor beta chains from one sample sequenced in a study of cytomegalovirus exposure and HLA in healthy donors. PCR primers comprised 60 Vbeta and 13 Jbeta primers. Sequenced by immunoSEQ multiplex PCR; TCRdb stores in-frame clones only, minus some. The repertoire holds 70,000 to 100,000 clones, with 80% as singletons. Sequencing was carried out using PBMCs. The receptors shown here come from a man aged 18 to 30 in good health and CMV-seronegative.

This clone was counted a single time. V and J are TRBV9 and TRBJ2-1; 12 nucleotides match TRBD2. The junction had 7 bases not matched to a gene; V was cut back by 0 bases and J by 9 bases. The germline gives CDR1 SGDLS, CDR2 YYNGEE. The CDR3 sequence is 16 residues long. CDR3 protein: CASSVGGLAGGGEQFF. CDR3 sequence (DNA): TGTGCCAGCAGCGTAGGTGGGCTAGCGGGGGGGGGTGAGCAGTTCTTC.

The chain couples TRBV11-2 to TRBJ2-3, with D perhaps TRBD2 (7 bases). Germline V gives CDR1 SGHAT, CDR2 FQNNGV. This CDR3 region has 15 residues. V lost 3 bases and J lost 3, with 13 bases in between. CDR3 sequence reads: CASSFSGGSTDTQYF. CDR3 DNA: TGTGCCAGCAGCTTCTCGGGGGGCTCGACAGATACGCAGTATTTT.